This T cell receptor beta chain came from a study of cytomegalovirus exposure and HLA in healthy donors. The PCR was carried out with 60 Vbeta primers and 13 Jbeta primers. Here immunoSEQ multiplex PCR was the method, and the copy in TCRdb shows in-frame clones only, minus some. This table holds about 83,000 clones, more than 80% found once. The CDR3 sequence is 15 residues long. CDR1 is LNHDA, CDR2 SQIVND, per germline (reference sequence). Germline trimming cut 5 bases from V and 6 bases from J; bases unmatched to any gene: 8. The sample comprised PBMCs. This receptor was obtained from a woman in her 30s in good health and CMV-seronegative. The rearrangement links TRBV19 to TRBJ2-7; TRBD2 aligns across 12 bases. As DNA, the CDR3 is TGTGCCAGTAGTGCCCTAGCGGGAGGGCCATCCGAGCAGTACTTC. Translating it yields CASSALAGGPSEQYF.